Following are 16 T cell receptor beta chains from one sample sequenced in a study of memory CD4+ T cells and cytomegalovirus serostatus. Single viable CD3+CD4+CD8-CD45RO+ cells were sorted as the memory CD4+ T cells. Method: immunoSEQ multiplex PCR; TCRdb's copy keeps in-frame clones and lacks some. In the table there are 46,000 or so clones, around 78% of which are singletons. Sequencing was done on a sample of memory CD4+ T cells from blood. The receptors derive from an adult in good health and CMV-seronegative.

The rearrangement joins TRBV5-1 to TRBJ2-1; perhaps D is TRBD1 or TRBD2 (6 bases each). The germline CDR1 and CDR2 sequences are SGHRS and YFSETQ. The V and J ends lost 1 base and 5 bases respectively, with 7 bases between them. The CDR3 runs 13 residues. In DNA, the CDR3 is TGCGCCAGCAGCTTGAGGGGGGACAATGAGCAGTTCTTC. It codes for CASSLRGDNEQFF. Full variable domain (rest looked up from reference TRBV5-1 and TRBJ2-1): KAGVTQTPRYLIKTRGQQVTLSCSPISGHRSVSWYQQTPGQGLQFLFEYFSETQRNKGNFPGRFSGRQFSNSRSEMNVSTLELGDSALYLCASSLRGDNEQFFGPGTRLTVL.

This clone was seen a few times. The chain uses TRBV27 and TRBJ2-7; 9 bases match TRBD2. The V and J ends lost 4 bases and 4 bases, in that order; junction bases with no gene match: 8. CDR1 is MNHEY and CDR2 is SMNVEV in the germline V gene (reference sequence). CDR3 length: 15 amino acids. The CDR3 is CASSSRASGDYEQYF. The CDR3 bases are TGTGCCAGCAGTTCCAGGGCTAGCGGGGATTACGAGCAGTACTTC.

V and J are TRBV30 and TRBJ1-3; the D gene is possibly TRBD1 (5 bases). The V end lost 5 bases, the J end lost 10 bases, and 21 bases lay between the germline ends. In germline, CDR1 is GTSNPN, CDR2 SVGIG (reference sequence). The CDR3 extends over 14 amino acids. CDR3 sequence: CAWAIPGLKRTIYF. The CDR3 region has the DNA TGTGCCTGGGCGATTCCGGGACTGAAGAGGACCATATATTTT.

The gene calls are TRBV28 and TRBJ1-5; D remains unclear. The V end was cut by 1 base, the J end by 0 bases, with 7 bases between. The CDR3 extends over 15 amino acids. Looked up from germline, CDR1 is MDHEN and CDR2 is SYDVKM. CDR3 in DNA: TGTGCCAGCAGTTTATTGCGGTATAGCAATCAGCCCCAGCATTTT. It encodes CASSLLRYSNQPQHF. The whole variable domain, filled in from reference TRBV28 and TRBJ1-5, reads DVKVTQSSRYLVKRTGEKVFLECVQDMDHENMFWYRQDPGLGLRLIYFSYDVKMKEKGDIPEGYSVSREKKERFSLILESASTNQTSMYLCASSLLRYSNQPQHFGDGTRLSIL.

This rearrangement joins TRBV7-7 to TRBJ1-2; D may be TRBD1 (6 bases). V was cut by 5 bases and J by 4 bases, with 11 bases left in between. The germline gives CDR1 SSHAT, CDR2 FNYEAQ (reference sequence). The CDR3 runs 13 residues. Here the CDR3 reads CASSLTGRYGYTF. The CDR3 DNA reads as TGTGCCAGCAGCCTGACAGGCCGCTATGGCTACACCTTC.

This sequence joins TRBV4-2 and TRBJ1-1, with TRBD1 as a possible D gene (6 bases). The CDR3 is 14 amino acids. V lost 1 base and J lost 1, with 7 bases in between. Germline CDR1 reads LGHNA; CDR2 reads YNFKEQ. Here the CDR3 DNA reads TGTGCCAGCAGCCAAGGGGGACAGAACACTGAAGCTTTCTTT. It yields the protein CASSQGGQNTEAFF.

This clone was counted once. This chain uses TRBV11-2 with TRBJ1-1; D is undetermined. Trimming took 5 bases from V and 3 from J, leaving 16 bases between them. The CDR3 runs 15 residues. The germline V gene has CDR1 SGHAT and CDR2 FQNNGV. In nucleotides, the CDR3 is TGTGCCAGCAGCCCGCCAAACCCCGACCACACTGAAGCTTTCTTT. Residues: CASSPPNPDHTEAFF. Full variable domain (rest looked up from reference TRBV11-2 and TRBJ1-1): EAGVAQSPRYKIIEKRQSVAFWCNPISGHATLYWYQQILGQGPKLLIQFQNNGVVDDSQLPKDRFSAERLKGVDSTLKIQPAKLEDSAVYLCASSPPNPDHTEAFFGQGTRLTVV.

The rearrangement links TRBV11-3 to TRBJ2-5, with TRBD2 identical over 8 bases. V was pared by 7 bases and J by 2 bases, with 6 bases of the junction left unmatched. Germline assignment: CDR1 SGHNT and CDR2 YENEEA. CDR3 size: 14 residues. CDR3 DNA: TGTGCCAGCACCTCGGGCGGGGGGCAAGAGACCCAGTACTTC. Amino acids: CASTSGGGQETQYF.

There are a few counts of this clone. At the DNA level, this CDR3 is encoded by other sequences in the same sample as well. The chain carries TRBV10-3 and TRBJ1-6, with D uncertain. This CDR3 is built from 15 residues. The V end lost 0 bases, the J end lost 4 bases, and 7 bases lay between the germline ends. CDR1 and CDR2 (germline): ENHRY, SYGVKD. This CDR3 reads CAISESDGYNSPLHF. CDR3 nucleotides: TGTGCCATCAGTGAGTCGGACGGATATAATTCACCCCTCCACTTT.

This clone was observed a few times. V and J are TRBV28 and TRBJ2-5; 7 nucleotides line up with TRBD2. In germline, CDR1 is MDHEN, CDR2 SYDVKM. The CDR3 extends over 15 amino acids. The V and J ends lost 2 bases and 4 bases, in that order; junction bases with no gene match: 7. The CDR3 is CASSLSGEGTETQYF. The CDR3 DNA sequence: TGTGCCAGCAGTTTAAGCGGGGAAGGAACAGAGACCCAGTACTTC.

CDR3 in amino acids: CASSLQGRTDTQYF. The CDR3, as DNA: TGCGCCAGCAGCTTGCAGGGGAGGACAGATACGCAGTATTTT. The V gene is TRBV5-1, the J gene TRBJ2-3, with D possibly being TRBD1 or TRBD2 (6 bases each). Germline V CDR1 and CDR2: SGHRS, YFSETQ. The V gene lost 1 base and the J gene lost 3 bases, with 9 bases spanning the gap. The CDR3 consists of 14 residues. The variable domain in full, completed from reference TRBV5-1 and TRBJ2-3, reads KAGVTQTPRYLIKTRGQQVTLSCSPISGHRSVSWYQQTPGQGLQFLFEYFSETQRNKGNFPGRFSGRQFSNSRSEMNVSTLELGDSALYLCASSLQGRTDTQYFGPGTRLTVL.

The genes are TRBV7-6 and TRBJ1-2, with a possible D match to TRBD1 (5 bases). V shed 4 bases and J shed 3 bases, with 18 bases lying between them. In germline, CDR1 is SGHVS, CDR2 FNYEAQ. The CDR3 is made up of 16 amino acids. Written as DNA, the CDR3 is TGTGCCAGCAGCTCCCGAGGGAGTTTGGGACACTATGGCTACACCTTC. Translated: CASSSRGSLGHYGYTF.

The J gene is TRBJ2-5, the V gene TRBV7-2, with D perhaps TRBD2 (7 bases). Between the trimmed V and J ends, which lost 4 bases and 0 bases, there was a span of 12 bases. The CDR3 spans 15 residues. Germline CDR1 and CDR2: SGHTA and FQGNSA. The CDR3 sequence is CASSSGGSHQETQYF. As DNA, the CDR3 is TGTGCCAGCAGCTCGGGGGGCTCCCACCAAGAGACCCAGTACTTC.

The CDR3: CASGPYYEQYF. The CDR3, as DNA: TGTGCCAGCGGGCCCTACTACGAGCAGTACTTC. The chain links TRBV28 to TRBJ2-5; D is ambiguous. The J call is in doubt because the DNA end fits TRBJ2-7 better. Per the germline V gene, CDR1 is MDHEN and CDR2 is SYDVKM. The CDR3 length is 11 residues.

Here the CDR3 reads CASSQGTGFGDSPLHF. The CDR3 region has the DNA TGTGCCAGCAGCCAAGGGACAGGGTTCGGGGATTCACCCCTCCACTTT. The rearrangement joins TRBV4-2 to TRBJ1-6; TRBD1 matches 8 bases. Germline V lookup: CDR1 LGHNA, CDR2 YNFKEQ. With 1 base clipped from V and 8 bases from J, the junction kept 7 bases outside the gene matches. The CDR3 covers 16 residues.

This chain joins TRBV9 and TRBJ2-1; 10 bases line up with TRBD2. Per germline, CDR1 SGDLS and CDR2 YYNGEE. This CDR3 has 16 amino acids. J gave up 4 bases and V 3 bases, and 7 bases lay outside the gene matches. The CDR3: CASSATSGTTYNEQFF. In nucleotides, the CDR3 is TGTGCCAGCAGCGCCACTAGCGGGACTACTTACAATGAGCAGTTCTTC.